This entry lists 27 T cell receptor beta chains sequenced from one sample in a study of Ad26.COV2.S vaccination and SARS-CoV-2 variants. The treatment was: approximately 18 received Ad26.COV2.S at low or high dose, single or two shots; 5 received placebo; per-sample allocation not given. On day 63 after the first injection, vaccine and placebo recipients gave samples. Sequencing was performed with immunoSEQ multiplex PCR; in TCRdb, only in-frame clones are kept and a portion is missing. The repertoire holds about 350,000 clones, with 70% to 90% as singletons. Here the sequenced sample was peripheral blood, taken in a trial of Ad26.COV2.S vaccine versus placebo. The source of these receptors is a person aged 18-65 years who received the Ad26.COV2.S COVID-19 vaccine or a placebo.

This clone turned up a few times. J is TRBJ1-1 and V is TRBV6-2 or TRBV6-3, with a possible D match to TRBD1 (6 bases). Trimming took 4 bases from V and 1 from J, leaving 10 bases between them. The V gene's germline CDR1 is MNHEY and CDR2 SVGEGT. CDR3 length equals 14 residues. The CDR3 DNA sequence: TGTGCCAGCAGTTCAGGGGTCGGGAACACTGAAGCTTTCTTT. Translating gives CASSSGVGNTEAFF.

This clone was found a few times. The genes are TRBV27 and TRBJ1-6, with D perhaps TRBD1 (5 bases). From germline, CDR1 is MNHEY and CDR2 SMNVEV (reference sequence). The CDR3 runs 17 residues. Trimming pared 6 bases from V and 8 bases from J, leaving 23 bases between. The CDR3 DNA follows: TGTGCCAGCAGCCCATCCTCCCGGGGCGGTTGGGATTCACCCCTCCACTTT. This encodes CASSPSSRGGWDSPLHF.

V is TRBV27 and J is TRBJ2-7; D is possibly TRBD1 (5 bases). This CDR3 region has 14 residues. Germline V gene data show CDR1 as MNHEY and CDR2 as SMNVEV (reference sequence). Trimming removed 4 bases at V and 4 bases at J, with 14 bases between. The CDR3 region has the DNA TGTGCCAGCAGTTGGCAGGGTTTTTTATACGAGCAGTACTTC. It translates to CASSWQGFLYEQYF.

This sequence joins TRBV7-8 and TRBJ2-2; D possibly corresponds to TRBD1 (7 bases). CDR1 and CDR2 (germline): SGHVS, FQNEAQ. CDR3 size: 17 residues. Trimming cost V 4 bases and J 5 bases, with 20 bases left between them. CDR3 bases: TGTGCCAGCAGCTACATACAGGGGAGGTTCATTACCGGGGAGCTGTTTTTT. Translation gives CASSYIQGRFITGELFF.

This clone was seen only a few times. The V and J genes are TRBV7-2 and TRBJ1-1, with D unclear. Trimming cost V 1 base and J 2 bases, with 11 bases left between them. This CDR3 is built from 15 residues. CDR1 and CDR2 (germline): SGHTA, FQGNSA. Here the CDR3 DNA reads TGTGCCAGCAGCTTAGAGTTCAGTCCCAACACTGAAGCTTTCTTT. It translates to CASSLEFSPNTEAFF. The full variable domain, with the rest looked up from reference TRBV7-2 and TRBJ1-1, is GAGVSQSPSNKVTEKGKDVELRCDPISGHTALYWYRQSLGQGLEFLIYFQGNSAPDKSGLPSDRFSAERTGGSVSTLTIQRTQQEDSAVYLCASSLEFSPNTEAFFGQGTRLTVV.

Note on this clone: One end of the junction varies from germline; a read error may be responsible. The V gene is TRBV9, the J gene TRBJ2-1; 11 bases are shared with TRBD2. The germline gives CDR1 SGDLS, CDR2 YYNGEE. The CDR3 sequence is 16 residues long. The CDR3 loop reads CASSPVAGGPYNEQFF. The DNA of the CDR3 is TGTGCCAGCAGCCCGGTAGCGGGAGGGCCCTATAATGAGCAGTTCTTC.

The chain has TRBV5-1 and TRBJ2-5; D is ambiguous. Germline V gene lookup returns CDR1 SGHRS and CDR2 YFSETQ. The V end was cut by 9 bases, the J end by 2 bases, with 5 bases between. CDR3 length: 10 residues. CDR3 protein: CATTQETQYF. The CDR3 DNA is TGCGCCACTACACAAGAGACCCAGTACTTC.

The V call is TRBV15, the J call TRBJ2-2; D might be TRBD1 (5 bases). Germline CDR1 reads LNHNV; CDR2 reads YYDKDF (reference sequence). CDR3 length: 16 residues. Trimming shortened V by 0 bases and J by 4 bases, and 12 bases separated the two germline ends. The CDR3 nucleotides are TGTGCCACCAGCAGAGAGGGGCAGGCCCCCACCGGGGAGCTGTTTTTT. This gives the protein CATSREGQAPTGELFF.

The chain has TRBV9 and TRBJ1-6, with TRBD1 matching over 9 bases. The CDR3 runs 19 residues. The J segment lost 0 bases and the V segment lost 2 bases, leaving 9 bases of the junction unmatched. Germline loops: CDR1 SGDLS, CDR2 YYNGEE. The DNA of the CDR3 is TGTGCCAGCAGCGTTAGTCCCGGGACAGGGAGCTCCTATAATTCACCCCTCCACTTT. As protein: CASSVSPGTGSSYNSPLHF.

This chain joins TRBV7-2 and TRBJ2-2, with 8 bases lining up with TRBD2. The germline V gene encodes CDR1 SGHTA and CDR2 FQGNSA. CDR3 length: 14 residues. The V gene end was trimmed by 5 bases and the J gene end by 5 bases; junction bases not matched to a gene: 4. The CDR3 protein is CASSLSGTTGELFF. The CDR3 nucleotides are TGTGCCAGCAGCCTTAGCGGGACGACCGGGGAGCTGTTTTTT. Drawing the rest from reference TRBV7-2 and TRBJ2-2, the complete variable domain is GAGVSQSPSNKVTEKGKDVELRCDPISGHTALYWYRQSLGQGLEFLIYFQGNSAPDKSGLPSDRFSAERTGGSVSTLTIQRTQQEDSAVYLCASSLSGTTGELFFGEGSRLTVL.

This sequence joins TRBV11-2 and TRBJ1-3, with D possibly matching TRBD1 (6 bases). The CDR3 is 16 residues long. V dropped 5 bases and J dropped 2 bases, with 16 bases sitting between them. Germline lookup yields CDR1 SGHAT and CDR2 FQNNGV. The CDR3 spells CASSPQGKRTGNTIYF. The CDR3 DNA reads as TGTGCCAGCAGCCCGCAGGGGAAGAGAACTGGAAACACCATATATTTT.

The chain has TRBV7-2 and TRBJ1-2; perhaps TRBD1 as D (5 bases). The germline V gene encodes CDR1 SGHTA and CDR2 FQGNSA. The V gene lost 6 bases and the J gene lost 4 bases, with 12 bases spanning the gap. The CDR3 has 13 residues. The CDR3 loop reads CASSKGSGYGYTF. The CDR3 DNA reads TGTGCCAGCAGTAAGGGGAGTGGCTATGGCTACACCTTC.

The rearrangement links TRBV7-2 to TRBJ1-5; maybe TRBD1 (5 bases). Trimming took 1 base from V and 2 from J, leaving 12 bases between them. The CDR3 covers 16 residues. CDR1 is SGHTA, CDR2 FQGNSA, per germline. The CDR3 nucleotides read TGTGCCAGCAGCTTAGTTTCTTCACAGGGCAATCAGCCCCAGCATTTT. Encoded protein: CASSLVSSQGNQPQHF. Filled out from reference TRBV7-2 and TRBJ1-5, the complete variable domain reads GAGVSQSPSNKVTEKGKDVELRCDPISGHTALYWYRQSLGQGLEFLIYFQGNSAPDKSGLPSDRFSAERTGGSVSTLTIQRTQQEDSAVYLCASSLVSSQGNQPQHFGDGTRLSIL.

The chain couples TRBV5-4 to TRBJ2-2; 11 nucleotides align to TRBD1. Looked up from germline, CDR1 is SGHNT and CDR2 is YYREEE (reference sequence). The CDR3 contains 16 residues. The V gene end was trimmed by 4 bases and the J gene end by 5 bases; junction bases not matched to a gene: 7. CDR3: CASSTRTGGGTGELFF. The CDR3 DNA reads TGTGCCAGCAGCACAAGGACAGGGGGCGGAACCGGGGAGCTGTTTTTT.

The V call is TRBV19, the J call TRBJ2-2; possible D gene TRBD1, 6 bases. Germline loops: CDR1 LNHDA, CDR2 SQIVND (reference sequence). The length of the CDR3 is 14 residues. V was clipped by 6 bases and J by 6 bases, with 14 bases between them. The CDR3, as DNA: TGTGCCAGTAGGCCCATAGGGGGTTCCGGGGAGCTGTTTTTT. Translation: CASRPIGGSGELFF.

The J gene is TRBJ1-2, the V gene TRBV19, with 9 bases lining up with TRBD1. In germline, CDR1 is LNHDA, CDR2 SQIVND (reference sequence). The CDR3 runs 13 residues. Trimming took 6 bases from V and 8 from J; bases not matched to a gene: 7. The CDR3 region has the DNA TGTGCCAGTAGATTGGACAGGGGCAACGGCTACACCTTC. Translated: CASRLDRGNGYTF.

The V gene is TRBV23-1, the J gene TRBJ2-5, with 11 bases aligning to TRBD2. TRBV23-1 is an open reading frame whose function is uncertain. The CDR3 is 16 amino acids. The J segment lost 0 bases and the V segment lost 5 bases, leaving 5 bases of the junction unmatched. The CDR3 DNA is TGCGCCAGCAGTAATACTAGCGGGGGATACCAAGAGACCCAGTACTTC. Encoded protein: CASSNTSGGYQETQYF.

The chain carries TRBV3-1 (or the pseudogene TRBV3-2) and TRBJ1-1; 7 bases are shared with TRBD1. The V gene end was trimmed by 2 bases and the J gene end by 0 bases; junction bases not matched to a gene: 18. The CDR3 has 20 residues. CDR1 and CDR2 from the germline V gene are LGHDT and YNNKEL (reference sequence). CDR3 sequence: CASSQSRTGGFGWMNTEAFF. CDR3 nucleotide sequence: TGTGCCAGCAGCCAATCGCGGACAGGTGGATTCGGATGGATGAACACTGAAGCTTTCTTT.

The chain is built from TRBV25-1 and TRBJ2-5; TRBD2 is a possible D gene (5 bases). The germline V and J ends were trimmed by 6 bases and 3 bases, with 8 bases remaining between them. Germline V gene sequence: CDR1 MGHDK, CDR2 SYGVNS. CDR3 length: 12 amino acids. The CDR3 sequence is CASRLGEETQYF. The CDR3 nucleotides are TGTGCCAGCAGACTAGGCGAAGAGACCCAGTACTTC.

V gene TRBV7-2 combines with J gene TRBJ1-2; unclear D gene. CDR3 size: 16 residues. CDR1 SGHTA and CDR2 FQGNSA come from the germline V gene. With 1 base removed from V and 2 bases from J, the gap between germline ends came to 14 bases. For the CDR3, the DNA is TGTGCCAGCAGCTTAGTACCCGACACGCCAAACTATGGCTACACCTTC. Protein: CASSLVPDTPNYGYTF.

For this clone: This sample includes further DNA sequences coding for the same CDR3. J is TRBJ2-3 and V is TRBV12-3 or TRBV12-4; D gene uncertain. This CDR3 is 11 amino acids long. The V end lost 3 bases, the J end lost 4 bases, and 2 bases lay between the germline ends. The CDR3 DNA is TGTGCCAGCAGTTTCGCAGATACGCAGTATTTT. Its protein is CASSFADTQYF.

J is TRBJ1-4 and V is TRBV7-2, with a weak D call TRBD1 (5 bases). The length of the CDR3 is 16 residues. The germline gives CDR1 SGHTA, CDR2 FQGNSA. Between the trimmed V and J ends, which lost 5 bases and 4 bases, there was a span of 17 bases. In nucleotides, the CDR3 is TGTGCCAGCAGCCCGGCTTCGGGACGACTTAATGAAAAACTGTTTTTT. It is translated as CASSPASGRLNEKLFF. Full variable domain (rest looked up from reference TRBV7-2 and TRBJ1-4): GAGVSQSPSNKVTEKGKDVELRCDPISGHTALYWYRQSLGQGLEFLIYFQGNSAPDKSGLPSDRFSAERTGGSVSTLTIQRTQQEDSAVYLCASSPASGRLNEKLFFGSGTQLSVL.

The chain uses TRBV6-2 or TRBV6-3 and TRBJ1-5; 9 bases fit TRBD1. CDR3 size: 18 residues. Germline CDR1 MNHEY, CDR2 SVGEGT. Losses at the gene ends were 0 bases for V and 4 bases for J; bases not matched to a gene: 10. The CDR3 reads CASSYSRDRAMINQPQHF. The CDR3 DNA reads TGTGCCAGCAGTTACTCGAGGGACAGGGCGATGATTAATCAGCCCCAGCATTTT.

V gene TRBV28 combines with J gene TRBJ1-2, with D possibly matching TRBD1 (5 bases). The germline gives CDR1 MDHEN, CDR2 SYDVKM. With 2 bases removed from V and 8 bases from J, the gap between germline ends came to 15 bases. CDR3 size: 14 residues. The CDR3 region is CASSLRLGQGGYTF. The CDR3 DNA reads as TGTGCCAGCAGTTTAAGGCTTGGTCAGGGCGGCTACACCTTC.

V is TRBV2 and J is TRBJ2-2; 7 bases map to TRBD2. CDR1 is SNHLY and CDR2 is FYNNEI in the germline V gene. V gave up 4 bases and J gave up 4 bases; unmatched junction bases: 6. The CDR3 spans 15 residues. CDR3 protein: CASSVRGGSTGELFF. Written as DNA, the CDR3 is TGTGCCAGCAGTGTGAGGGGAGGGAGCACCGGGGAGCTGTTTTTT. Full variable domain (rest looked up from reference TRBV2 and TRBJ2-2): EPEVTQTPSHQVTQMGQEVILRCVPISNHLYFYWYRQILGQKVEFLVSFYNNEISEKSEIFDDQFSVERPDGSNFTLKIRSTKLEDSAMYFCASSVRGGSTGELFFGEGSRLTVL.

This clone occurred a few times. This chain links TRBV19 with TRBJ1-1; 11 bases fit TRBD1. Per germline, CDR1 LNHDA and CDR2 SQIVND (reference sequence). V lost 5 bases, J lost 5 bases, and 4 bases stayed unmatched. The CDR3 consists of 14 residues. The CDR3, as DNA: TGTGCCAGTAGTTGGACAGGGGGCGTTACTGAAGCTTTCTTT. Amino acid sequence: CASSWTGGVTEAFF.

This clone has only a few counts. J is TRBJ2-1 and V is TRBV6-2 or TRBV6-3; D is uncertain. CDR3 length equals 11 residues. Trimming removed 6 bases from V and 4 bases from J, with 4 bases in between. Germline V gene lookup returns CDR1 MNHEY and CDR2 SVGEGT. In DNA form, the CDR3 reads TGTGCCAGCAGCCGATACAATGAGCAGTTCTTC. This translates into CASSRYNEQFF.